This T cell receptor (beta chain) was sequenced in a study of T cells expressing NK-cell markers. About the research overall: Eight donors were sequenced, of whom seven were HCMV-seropositive, while the remaining one was HCMV-seronegative.

A 5'RACE template switching approach incorporating UMIs was used to make TCR beta cDNA. TCRdb derives one entry per CDR3 protein from the 5' RACE reads, leaving out DNA. The sample totals 150,000 to 160,000 distinct CDR3 sequences. CDR1 is SGHKS, CDR2 YYEKEE, per germline (reference sequence). This CDR3 spans 13 amino acids. The receptor was derived from a woman aged 45-59 years in good health. The chain couples TRBV5-5 to TRBJ1-1. The specimen was blood T cells: a sorted CD56 or NKG2C T cell subset, CD4+ or CD8+ T cells, or bulk PBMC T cells (not recorded which). The CDR3 region is CASSRGDYTEAFF.